This TCR beta chain was documented in a study of cytomegalovirus exposure and HLA in healthy donors. 13 Jbeta primers and 60 Vbeta primers were used for the PCR. Produced via immunoSEQ multiplex PCR; TCRdb's table is partial and in-frame only. Among around 150,000 clones listed, 79% were seen once. Deletions cut 1 base from V and 7 bases from J, with 7 bases between. Germline V gene data show CDR1 as MNHNS and CDR2 as SASEGT. CDR3 length: 12 residues. This sequence originates from a man in his forties or fifties in good health and CMV-seropositive. The sequencing sample was made of PBMCs. This chain connects TRBV6-1 to TRBJ1-1; D remains unclear. The DNA of the CDR3 is TGTGCCAGCAGTGAAGGCCGGGGTGAAGCTTTCTTT. This encodes CASSEGRGEAFF.